This T cell receptor beta chain appears in the sequencing data of a study of regulatory T cells in long-lasting Graves disease (dated by TCRdb to the early 2020s). In the study overall: In the newly diagnosed Graves' disease group, patients had been taking antithyroid drugs for less than 3 months. Peripheral blood TCR sequencing and RNA sequencing compared persistent Graves' disease patients with newly diagnosed Graves' disease patients. The study was registered as a clinical trial and conducted in China. A total of about 33 samples underwent TCR sequencing, from about 13 patients with persistent Graves' disease and approximately 20 patients with newly diagnosed Graves' disease.

The time point label on this specimen signifies: newly diagnosed GD, antithyroid drugs for less than 3 months. For both TCR sequencing and RNA sequencing, RNA was extracted from PBMCs in TRIzol. The diagnosis of Graves' disease followed American Thyroid Association guidelines. Recruitment of patients was carried out at an endocrinology department in Xi'an, China. Each patient gave 7 to 9.5 milliliters of peripheral blood, collected in an EDTA anticoagulant tube. Ficoll Paque Plus density gradient separation was used to isolate PBMCs, and no further T cell sorting was performed. RNA quality was checked with an Agilent 2100 Bioanalyzer and agarose gel, and concentration with a NanoDrop 2000. Trimming at the junction amounts to 1 base on V and 9 bases on J, and the germline ends lie 15 bases apart. Per the germline V gene, SGHTA is the CDR1 and FQGTGA is the CDR2. The CDR3 has 14 amino acids, counting the end cysteine and phenylalanine. The read is trimmed to its CDR3 DNA, 42 bases read in frame from base 1.

On the study overall, not on this receptor specifically: Sequencing and analysis were limited to the TCR beta chain. More public clonotypes were shared among persistent patients (under 3,000) than among newly diagnosed patients (966). Only peripheral blood was studied, because thyroid tissue, the primary lesion, was inaccessible. The small sample size was acknowledged by the authors as a limitation that may reduce accuracy. Preferential use of TRBV28, TRBJ1-2 and TRBJ2-5 was observed in persistent disease, whereas TRBV20-1 and TRBJ2-1 were favored in newly diagnosed disease. Compared with newly diagnosed patients, patients with persistent Graves' disease had lower TCR Shannon entropy and fewer highly expanded clones, which suggests clonal expansion.

In its sample, this clonotype was seen many times. Its antigen is not yet known. There are no base qualities to consult, and no much larger clone falls within one base. Library creation used multiplex PCR. Sequencing was carried out with an Illumina HiSeq 4000. iRepertoire HTBI primers and Arm-PCR amplification of CDR3 regions were used to construct TCR beta libraries. Before sequencing, the PCR products went through gel purification. For the original study's pipeline: Gene usage analysis of CDR3 amino acid clonotypes used the 60 to 80 TRBV and 14 to 15 TRBJ segments found across samples. COPE and FqMerger were used to merge the filtered high-quality paired reads into contigs. Contigs were aligned with BLAST to IMGT TRBV, TRBD and TRBJ reference genes, and CDR3 was defined per IMGT. Any clonotype with a frequency above 0.1% was counted as a highly expanded clone. Shannon entropy was used to measure repertoire diversity, and the Gini coefficient was used to measure V-J evenness. Public clonotypes were defined as clonotypes shared by more than one individual. In TCRdb, the public reads were trimmed at Q25 with fastp and aligned with MiXCR, with productive beta chains retained. Under each unique CDR3 protein, matching rows form one entry showing the most common genes and DNA. The V and J calls and clone size come from TCRdb's table, not from the authors' own analysis. The sample profile shows about 400,000 distinct CDR3 sequences; about 17% of them were found once. 20% to 25% of the sample goes to the ten largest clones.

These data are also associated with another study on T cells in Graves' hyperthyroidism and ophthalmopathy. From that second study: Stable Graves' hyperthyroidism was defined as no progression to ophthalmopathy during 18 months of follow-up. Hyperthyroidism patients were aged 18 to 65 years and newly diagnosed, with disease duration of less than 2 months. Any patient with an uncontrolled infection, another autoimmune disease, pregnancy or lactation was excluded. Diagnoses were based on clinical symptoms, serum thyroxine and TRAb, thyroid ultrasound and orbital computed tomography. For the first round of RT-PCR on the TCR CDR3, the HTBI primer set was used together with the Qiagen OneStep RT-PCR kit. Most expanded thyroid clonotypes (frequency above 0.001) were also found in blood, which suggests that blood repertoires may mirror thyroid immune responses. A model built on a 13 V-J signature distinguished ophthalmopathy from stable hyperthyroidism, reaching 85% to 90% sensitivity and approximately 83% specificity in cross-validation and 80%/75% in testing. During validation, the model predicted progression to ophthalmopathy a median of approximately 7 months ahead of onset, with roughly 65% sensitivity and about 72% specificity. To identify TCR V-J signatures that set the groups apart, the researchers used a discovery cohort of roughly 100 patients, made up of around 40 with Graves' ophthalmopathy and 57 with stable Graves' hyperthyroidism. An independent validation cohort of about 20 hyperthyroidism patients and roughly 16 patients who later progressed to ophthalmopathy tested prospective prediction of ophthalmopathy. The 75 to 100 discovery patients were divided at random into training and test sets in a 7:3 ratio. The study also compared thyroid tissue and blood T-cell repertoires from five or six Graves' hyperthyroidism patients. Once sampling was done, hyperthyroidism patients were given methimazole at a starting dose of 30 mg daily, whereas ophthalmopathy patients were given high-dose intravenous methylprednisolone. Libraries were constructed in a second round of multiplex PCR, after which size selection and purification were carried out. Sequencing of the libraries was done on an Illumina HiSeq2000 using paired-end 100 bp reads. Raw data were processed with SOAPnuke, discarding reads with adapters, uncalled bases, mean Phred below 15, or no exact constant-primer or identifier match. COPE v1.2.5 was used to merge the high-quality paired reads, and each unique nucleotide sequence was defined as a clonotype. MiTCR v1.1 was used to align clonotypes to the IMGT TRBV, TRBD and TRBJ reference segments. Analysis was restricted to V-J combinations with a frequency above 0.0001, which covered roughly 99% of repertoires. A TCS score was defined as the ratio between F50 (clonal expansion) and ExV (chaos), using BLOSUM62-based TCRdist between CDR3 peptides within each V-J. Welch's t-statistics and random forest reduced roughly 540 V-J features to under 15, which were used in a naive Bayes classifier (R e1071). Sample size was not statistically predetermined, and blinding of investigators to group allocation was not performed. The paper describes TCR Vbeta CDR3 sequencing of 120 to 150 peripheral blood samples, made up of approximately 40 ophthalmopathy patients, 70 to 75 hyperthyroidism patients and roughly 17 progressor patients.

The clonotype originates from a woman between 18 and 29 years old with Graves disease. Donor details come from another sample of the same person, matched by shared clones. In this chain, TRBV7-3 is recombined with TRBJ1-1; perhaps TRBD1 is the D gene, with 5 bases matching. The sequencing here drew on peripheral blood mononuclear cells (PBMCs), taken at new diagnosis, from a patient treated with antithyroid drugs. The sequenced DNA: TGTGCCAGCAGCTTAAGGGGGAACCATGAACAAGCTTTCTTT. Translated, it gives CASSLRGNHEQAFF.